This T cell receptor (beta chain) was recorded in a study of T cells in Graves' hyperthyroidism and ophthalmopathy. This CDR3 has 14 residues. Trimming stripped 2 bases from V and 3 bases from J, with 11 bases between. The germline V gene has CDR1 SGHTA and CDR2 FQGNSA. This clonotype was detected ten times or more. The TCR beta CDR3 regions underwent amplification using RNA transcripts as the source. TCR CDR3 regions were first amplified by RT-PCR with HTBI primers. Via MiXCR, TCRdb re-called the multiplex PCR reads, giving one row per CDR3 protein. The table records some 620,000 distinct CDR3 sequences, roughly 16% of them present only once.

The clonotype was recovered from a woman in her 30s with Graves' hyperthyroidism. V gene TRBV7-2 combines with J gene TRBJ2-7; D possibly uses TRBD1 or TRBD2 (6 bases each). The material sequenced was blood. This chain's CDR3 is CASSLMAGHYEQYF. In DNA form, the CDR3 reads TGTGCCAGCAGCTTAATGGCGGGACACTACGAGCAGTACTTC.